This T cell receptor beta chain comes out of a study of control samples from healthy donors and cancer patients. Clones were sequenced by immunoSEQ multiplex PCR, and TCRdb holds only the in-frame ones, with some missing. This sample carries some 150,000 clones, 91% of them seen once, and the ten largest clones take approximately 1.4%. Germline assignment: CDR1 MDHEN and CDR2 SYDVKM. V was pared by 4 bases and J by 7 bases, with 20 bases between. This CDR3 comprises 15 residues. The chain has TRBV28 and TRBJ2-7, with D perhaps matching TRBD1 (6 bases). This receptor was identified in a young woman in good health. The sequenced material came from blood. For the CDR3, the DNA is TGTGCCAGCAGTTCAATCCATAGACAGGCATTGGAGCAGTACTTC. Translating gives CASSSIHRQALEQYF.